The clone carrying this T cell receptor beta chain showed up just a few times. No antigen is known for it. The data are from a study of neoadjuvant anti-PD-1 for oral cavity cancer. Study overall: Patients without progression received a fourth nivolumab dose around day 43, then surgical resection on days 50-56. Regarding the study as a whole: Higher pretreatment Treg/Th17 ratios tracked higher pretreatment blood clonality.

The sample's time point: after neoadjuvant nivolumab, at surgical resection. These newly diagnosed stage II-IVA oral cavity squamous cell carcinoma patients had no prior systemic or radiation treatment. The patients had HPV-negative, locally advanced oral cavity squamous cell carcinoma. TCRdb's copy holds only in-frame clones and misses some; the assay was immunoSEQ multiplex PCR. This sample yields about 42,000 clones, of which 77% are seen a single time; around 5.1% belongs to the top ten. The sequenced sample was PBMCs, obtained after nivolumab (anti-PD-1) treatment. This clonotype originated in a person aged 40 to 85 with oral cavity squamous cell carcinoma.

CDR3 in amino acids: CASSLRTVGPYNSPLHF. The DNA for the CDR3 is TGTGCCAGCAGCTTAAGGACCGTTGGGCCTTATAATTCACCCCTCCACTTT. The chain couples TRBV5-6 to TRBJ1-6; D not resolved. CDR3 length: 17 amino acids. V lost 2 bases to trimming and J lost 4 bases, with 16 bases between them. Per germline, CDR1 SGHDT and CDR2 YYEEEE.